The next 3 T cell receptor beta chains were all read from a single sample in a study of OX40 agonist ivuxolimab in advanced cancers. Sequencing used immunoSEQ multiplex PCR; TCRdb keeps in-frame clones, though not all of them. The sample includes about 71,000 clones, about nine tenths of them seen just once. The source was CD4+ or CD8+ T cells sorted from blood, collected in a trial of the OX40 agonist ivuxolimab. All receptors derive from an adult with an advanced solid tumor such as melanoma, head and neck, liver or kidney cancer.

The rearrangement uses TRBV5-6 and TRBJ2-5; D gene unclear. CDR1 is SGHDT and CDR2 is YYEEEE in the germline V gene. V was cut by 0 bases and J by 2 bases, with 8 bases left in between. The CDR3 totals 14 residues. The CDR3 reads CASSLEADQETQYF. Here the CDR3 DNA reads TGTGCCAGCAGCTTGGAGGCGGATCAAGAGACCCAGTACTTC.

The V and J genes are TRBV27 and TRBJ2-1; 11 bases agree with TRBD2. The CDR3 is 13 residues long. Germline V CDR1 and CDR2: MNHEY, SMNVEV (reference sequence). Trimming cost V 5 bases and J 9 bases; bases outside gene matches: 3. The CDR3: CASSLAGGGEQFF. The CDR3 nucleotides are TGTGCCAGCAGTCTAGCGGGAGGTGGTGAGCAGTTCTTC.

The rearrangement links TRBV4-3 to TRBJ1-2; 12 nucleotides agree with TRBD1. The trim removed 3 bases at V and 7 bases at J, leaving 6 bases unmatched. Germline CDR1 reads LGHNA; CDR2 reads YSLEER. This CDR3 contains 15 residues. The CDR3 DNA sequence: TGCGCCAGCAGCCACGGGACAGGGGGCGCGGGTGGCTACACCTTC. Translating it yields CASSHGTGGAGGYTF.